The 15 T cell receptor beta chains below were found in one sample sequenced in a study of T cell clusters in autoimmune cytopenias. Each sample's input was roughly 230 ng genomic DNA, some 34,000 genome equivalents. TRB rearrangements were amplified by touch-down multiplex PCR with mixed TRB-A/B primers. TCRdb reprocessed the multiplex PCR reads and reports one entry per CDR3 protein, with no DNA. Its clone listing holds some 7,000 distinct CDR3 sequences. The source material was peripheral blood. The receptors were sampled from a human donor with an autoimmune cytopenia or autoimmune hepatitis (not recorded which).

V gene TRBV30 combines with J gene TRBJ1-1; TCRdb reports TRBD1, a call that lacks DNA to check it against. The germline gives CDR1 GTSNPN, CDR2 SVGIG (reference sequence). The CDR3 covers 13 residues. CDR3 sequence reads: CAWTRTVNTEAFF. Full variable domain (outside the CDR3, taken from reference TRBV30 and TRBJ1-1): SQTIHQWPATLVQPVGSPLSLECTVEGTSNPNLYWYRQAAGRGLQLLFYSVGIGQISSEVPQNLSASRPQDRQFILSSKKLLLSDSGFYLCAWTRTVNTEAFFGQGTRLTVV.

V and J are TRBV5-1 and TRBJ2-7. The CDR3 spans 14 residues. Germline lookup yields CDR1 SGHRS and CDR2 YFSETQ. The CDR3 protein is CASSLPGASYEQYF. The whole variable domain, remainder taken from reference TRBV5-1 and TRBJ2-7, is KAGVTQTPRYLIKTRGQQVTLSCSPISGHRSVSWYQQTPGQGLQFLFEYFSETQRNKGNFPGRFSGRQFSNSRSEMNVSTLELGDSALYLCASSLPGASYEQYFGPGTRLTVT.

The chain employs TRBV30 and TRBJ2-2; without DNA, the TCRdb call of TRBD2 cannot be checked. CDR1 is GTSNPN, CDR2 SVGIG, per germline (reference sequence). The CDR3 sequence is 12 residues long. This CDR3 is CAWRGEAGELFF.

V and J are TRBV5-1 and TRBJ2-2; TCRdb reports TRBD2, a call that lacks DNA to check it against. Looked up from germline, CDR1 is SGHRS and CDR2 is YFSETQ. This CDR3 spans 14 amino acids. The CDR3 protein is CASSNSGGTGELFF.

Its frequency marks this clonotype as medium-sized (0.01 to 0.1%). The chain is built from TRBV6-5 and TRBJ1-1. CDR3 length: 12 residues. From germline, CDR1 is MNHEY and CDR2 SVGAGI. This CDR3 reads CASRRLNTEAFF.

This chain links TRBV27 with TRBJ1-3. CDR3 length equals 13 residues. Germline assignment: CDR1 MNHEY and CDR2 SMNVEV (reference sequence). The chain's CDR3 is CASRTSSGNTIYF.

This chain links TRBV18 with TRBJ2-2; TCRdb reports TRBD1, a call that lacks DNA to check it against. CDR1 and CDR2 from the germline V gene are KGHSH and LQKENI. This CDR3 spans 17 amino acids. The CDR3: CASSPSRGSSNTGELFF.

The V gene is TRBV12-3 or TRBV12-4, the J gene TRBJ1-3; TCRdb picks TRBD1, but there is no DNA to check that call. This CDR3 comprises 14 residues. The CDR3 protein is CASSNDRTGNTIYF.

In terms of frequency, this clonotype is medium-sized. CDR3 in amino acids: CASSIELAGGRSEQFF. V and J are TRBV19 and TRBJ2-1; TCRdb designates TRBD2, a call that cannot be tested without DNA. The germline V gene has CDR1 LNHDA and CDR2 SQIVND (reference sequence). This CDR3 has 16 residues.

This clonotype is deemed medium-sized (0.01 to 0.1%) by its frequency. This rearrangement joins TRBV29-1 to TRBJ2-6. The CDR3 length is 13 residues. Germline assignment: CDR1 SQVTM and CDR2 ANQGSEA. The CDR3 loop is CSVDVSGANVLTF. The full variable domain, in which reference TRBV29-1 and TRBJ2-6 provide the parts outside the CDR3, is SAVISQKPSRDICQRGTSLTIQCQVDSQVTMMFWYRQQPGQSLTLIATANQGSEATYESGFVIDKFPISRPNLTFSTLTVSNMSPEDSSIYLCSVDVSGANVLTFGAGSRLTVL.

This rearrangement joins TRBV6-5 to TRBJ2-7. Germline V gene lookup returns CDR1 MNHEY and CDR2 SVGAGI. The CDR3 is 14 residues long. CDR3 in amino acids: CASSYSAGPYEQYF.

This clonotype is classed as medium-sized (0.01 to 0.1%) by frequency. The CDR3 is CSVAPPSTEAFF. V gene TRBV29-1 combines with J gene TRBJ1-1. The CDR3 runs 12 residues. Per the germline V gene, CDR1 is SQVTM and CDR2 is ANQGSEA.

The chain uses TRBV20-1 and TRBJ2-7. The CDR3 is 13 residues long. Per the germline V gene, CDR1 is DFQATT and CDR2 is SNEGSKA (reference sequence). Here the CDR3 reads CSARLLGSGEQYF.

The chain recombines TRBV27 with TRBJ2-2; TCRdb's D gene call, TRBD2, goes unchecked for lack of DNA. The CDR3 spans 15 residues. The germline gives CDR1 MNHEY, CDR2 SMNVEV (reference sequence). The CDR3 spells CASSLTSGTSGELFF.

The chain uses TRBV5-6 and TRBJ2-1; TCRdb outputs TRBD1, but without DNA this stays unchecked. The germline V gene has CDR1 SGHDT and CDR2 YYEEEE. The CDR3 is 16 amino acids. CDR3 in amino acids: CASSQGGTKALHEQFF.